Below, one T cell receptor beta chain is given with its context. This clonotype was recorded many times. The target of this receptor is not known. Nothing much larger sits one base from this clone, and base qualities are not available. The data were obtained in a study of breast tumors, draining lymph nodes, adjacent tissues (dated by TCRdb to 2016 to 2018). As for the study more broadly: The study compared TCR beta repertoires across tumor, adjacent nontumor tissue and axillary lymph nodes from breast cancer patients. In human breast cancer, the study set out to assess how tumor, surrounding tissue and draining lymph node repertoires relate to one another and whether T cells might be exchanged between them.

Instrument on record: Illumina HiSeq 2000. Multiplex PCR amplification was used to build the TCR beta chain libraries. The amplified TCR beta chain products were analyzed by high-throughput sequencing. Starting from the raw public reads, TCRdb applied fastp trimming at Q25, assembled clones with MiXCR and retained in-frame beta chains. CDR3 protein sequences are deduplicated, and each keeps its most common genes and DNA. The sample contains 150,000 to 250,000 distinct CDR3 sequences, approximately 33% of them found a single time. The ten top clones hold 4.3% of the sample. The investigation overall reported the following: Tumor and nontumor tissue repertoires were found to be significantly more similar in luminal-like than in basal-like breast cancer. The conclusion that tumor T cells originate in lymph nodes was framed as consistent with a hypothesis rather than directly demonstrated. A scenario in which most tumor T cells derive from the lymph node and then expand within tumor tissue was judged to be consistent with the data. T-cell repertoire diversity in tumors was found to be lower than in lymph nodes but higher than in nontumor tissue, and preferential V and J gene usage was observed.

The axillary draining lymph nodes of breast cancer patients were the source of the lymph node samples. From cysteine to phenylalanine, the CDR3 is 15 amino acids long. The only DNA kept is the CDR3, 45 bases in frame from the first base. Via the germline V gene, CDR1 is SGHDT and CDR2 YYEEEE. The trim is 0 bases for V and 7 bases for J, with a gap of 17 bases between the germline ends. Sequencing input: axillary lymph node tissue. The clonotype comes from a female donor with breast cancer. Some clones in this sample may be carry-over from other donors' samples. Recombination joined TRBV5-6 with TRBJ2-7, with TRBD2 as a weak D call on 6 bases. The DNA is as follows: TGTGCCAGCAGCTTGGTGGGGGGACGAAACGGAGAGCAGTACTTC. The resulting protein is CASSLVGGRNGEQYF.